This TCR beta chain was captured in a study of blood T cell repertoires in COVID-19. TCRdb keeps only in-frame clones here, not all; method: immunoSEQ multiplex PCR. Of a few hundred thousand clones in the sample, roughly 89% were seen once. V dropped 8 bases and J dropped 2 bases, with 10 bases sitting between them. Germline V CDR1 and CDR2: LNHDA, SQIVND (reference sequence). This CDR3 comprises 14 residues. Exposed participants encountered a COVID-19 case during the 2 weeks preceding study entry. The J gene is TRBJ1-6, the V gene TRBV19; no reliable D call. The sequenced sample consisted of PBMCs or T cells enriched from blood (not recorded which). The sequence was collected from a man under 40 who had been exposed to COVID-19. The CDR3 reads CASLSSAYNSPLHF. CDR3 nucleotide sequence: TGTGCCAGTCTTTCAAGCGCCTATAATTCACCCCTCCACTTT.